Presented here are 30 T cell receptor beta chains from one specimen sequenced in a study of blood T cell repertoires in COVID-19. Here immunoSEQ multiplex PCR was the method, and the copy in TCRdb shows in-frame clones only, minus some. The data show roughly 25,000 clones, around 83% seen once. The sequencing sample was made of peripheral blood. The receptors shown here come from a human donor in a cohort sampled during active COVID-19.

The V call is TRBV4-3, the J call TRBJ2-1; D may be TRBD1 (5 bases). The CDR3 contains 14 residues. V lost 0 bases to trimming and J lost 3 bases, with 6 bases between them. Germline assignment: CDR1 LGHNA and CDR2 YSLEER. The CDR3: CASSQDDSYNEQFF. CDR3 in DNA: TGCGCCAGCAGCCAAGACGACAGCTACAATGAGCAGTTCTTC.

The rearrangement links TRBV28 to TRBJ2-7; TRBD1 might be the D (6 bases). There are 16 residues in the CDR3. V was clipped by 1 base and J by 3 bases, with 16 bases between them. Germline-derived CDR1 and CDR2 are MDHEN and SYDVKM. In DNA, the CDR3 is TGTGCCAGCAGTTTATCGTACAGGGTGGGGAGCTACGAGCAGTACTTC. Its protein product is CASSLSYRVGSYEQYF.

V gene TRBV12-3 or TRBV12-4 combines with J gene TRBJ1-4, with TRBD1 matching over 9 bases. The CDR3 runs 13 residues. J was trimmed by 12 bases and V by 5 bases; bases with no gene match: 7. CDR3 amino acids: CASSPHRGPELFF. The DNA of the CDR3 is TGTGCCAGCAGTCCACACAGGGGGCCGGAACTGTTTTTT.

The V and J genes are TRBV6-6 and TRBJ2-7; 10 bases are a match to TRBD2. From germline, CDR1 is MNHNY and CDR2 SVGAGI (reference sequence). Trimming cost V 5 bases and J 0 bases; bases outside gene matches: 13. The CDR3 consists of 18 residues. As DNA, the CDR3 is TGTGCCAGCAGTCCTCAGCTAGCGGGAGAAGGTAACTCCTACGAGCAGTACTTC. It encodes CASSPQLAGEGNSYEQYF.

The V call is TRBV9, the J call TRBJ2-3, with 8 bases aligning to TRBD2. Germline assignment: CDR1 SGDLS and CDR2 YYNGEE. With V trimmed by 4 bases and J by 5 bases, 9 bases remained unmatched. The CDR3 contains 15 residues. CDR3 bases: TGTGCCAGCAGCCCCCATCCGGGAGGGGTAGATACGCAGTATTTT. Residues: CASSPHPGGVDTQYF.

V usage is TRBV5-4 and J usage is TRBJ1-4, with 9 bases matching TRBD1. CDR1 SGHNT and CDR2 YYREEE come from the germline V gene (reference sequence). The V segment lost 4 bases and the J segment 6 bases; nucleotides outside the gene matches: 7. The CDR3 has 15 residues. Here the CDR3 reads CASSGPGQGDEKLFF. The DNA of the CDR3 is TGTGCCAGCAGCGGACCGGGACAGGGCGATGAAAAACTGTTTTTT.

The table lists this clone with a few counts. The chain combines TRBV15 with TRBJ2-3; 11 bases line up with TRBD2. This CDR3 has 15 amino acids. The V and J ends lost 0 bases and 4 bases, in that order; junction bases with no gene match: 0. CDR1 LNHNV and CDR2 YYDKDF come from the germline V gene (reference sequence). CDR3 sequence (DNA): TGTGCCACCAGCAGAGATAGCGGGGGGGCAGATACGCAGTATTTT. Protein sequence: CATSRDSGGADTQYF.

The chain carries TRBV7-9 and TRBJ2-5; TRBD2 might be the D (6 bases). Germline lookup yields CDR1 SEHNR and CDR2 FQNEAQ (reference sequence). V was clipped by 2 bases and J by 3 bases, with 13 bases between them. The CDR3 consists of 15 residues. The DNA of the CDR3 is TGTGCCAGCAGCTTAAGGAGGGAGCCCGAAGAGACCCAGTACTTC. It yields the protein CASSLRREPEETQYF.

This chain's CDR3 is CASSLGQQGYGYTF. The CDR3 region has the DNA TGTGCCAGCAGCTTAGGTCAACAGGGCTATGGCTACACCTTC. The chain recombines TRBV13 with TRBJ1-2; a weak D match, TRBD1 (6 bases). CDR1 and CDR2 (germline): PRHDT, FYEKMQ (reference sequence). The length of the CDR3 is 14 residues. Trimming stripped 0 bases from V and 4 bases from J, with 9 bases between.

The chain combines TRBV10-2 with TRBJ1-2, with 9 bases aligning to TRBD1. This CDR3 spans 14 amino acids. The germline CDR1 and CDR2 sequences are WSHSY and SAAADI. V was clipped by 8 bases and J by 4 bases; unmatched bases: 8. DNA of the CDR3: TGCGCCAGCGGCCCGGGACAGGGCGGCTATGGCTACACCTTC. This translates into CASGPGQGGYGYTF.

V gene TRBV7-2 combines with J gene TRBJ2-1; 9 bases are a match to TRBD2. From germline, CDR1 is SGHTA and CDR2 FQGNSA. This CDR3 region has 18 residues. Unmatched junction bases numbered 11, after V lost 5 bases and J lost 0 bases. The CDR3 reads CASSARSSGGLSYNEQFF. As DNA, the CDR3 is TGTGCCAGCAGCGCCCGGTCGAGCGGGGGGCTCTCCTACAATGAGCAGTTCTTC.

The V and J genes are TRBV11-3 and TRBJ1-4; D gene ambiguous. The CDR3 sequence is 18 residues long. Germline assignment: CDR1 SGHNT and CDR2 YENEEA. V was cut by 5 bases and J by 2 bases, with 21 bases left in between. CDR3 loop: CASSPPGESVRTNEKLFF. The CDR3 nucleotides read TGTGCCAGCAGCCCCCCCGGGGAATCAGTCCGGACTAATGAAAAACTGTTTTTT. The full variable domain, with the rest looked up from reference TRBV11-3 and TRBJ1-4, is EAGVVQSPRYKIIEKKQPVAFWCNPISGHNTLYWYLQNLGQGPELLIRYENEEAVDDSQLPKDRFSAERLKGVDSTLKIQPAELGDSAVYLCASSPPGESVRTNEKLFFGSGTQLSVL.

This clone occurred a few times. The J gene is TRBJ1-5, the V gene TRBV28; D is possibly TRBD1 (6 bases). Germline CDR1 MDHEN, CDR2 SYDVKM. The V gene lost 5 bases and the J gene lost 6 bases, with 20 bases spanning the gap. CDR3 length: 16 amino acids. The CDR3 region is CASSPTGWGLIQPQHF. The CDR3, as DNA: TGTGCCAGCAGTCCCACAGGGTGGGGATTGATTCAGCCCCAGCATTTT.

This sequence joins TRBV24-1 and TRBJ2-3; D might be TRBD2 (5 bases). The CDR3 sequence is 13 residues long. Trimming removed 5 bases at V and 1 base at J, with 6 bases between. Per the germline V gene, CDR1 is KGHDR and CDR2 is SFDVKD. CDR3 residues: CATSGAGTDTQYF. The CDR3, as DNA: TGTGCCACCAGTGGAGCGGGCACAGATACGCAGTATTTT.

The V and J genes are TRBV18 and TRBJ2-5; tentative D call: TRBD1 (6 bases). Germline CDR1 reads KGHSH; CDR2 reads LQKENI. Trimming cost V 2 bases and J 4 bases, with 8 bases left between them. The CDR3 loop spans 13 amino acids. The chain's CDR3 is CASSPAGVETQYF. For the CDR3, the DNA is TGTGCCAGCTCACCAGCAGGGGTAGAGACCCAGTACTTC.

The V and J genes are TRBV27 and TRBJ1-1, with 10 bases that match TRBD1. The trim removed 4 bases at V and 4 bases at J, leaving 9 bases unmatched. Germline V gives CDR1 MNHEY, CDR2 SMNVEV (reference sequence). CDR3 size: 16 residues. As DNA, the CDR3 is TGTGCCAGCAGTTCCCCCCTCCGGGACAGGGGCACTGAAGCTTTCTTT. It codes for CASSSPLRDRGTEAFF.

The chain has TRBV28 and TRBJ2-4, with TRBD1 matching over 10 bases. Germline values: CDR1 MDHEN, CDR2 SYDVKM. V was pared by 5 bases and J by 1 base, with 5 bases of the junction left unmatched. CDR3 length: 16 residues. CDR3 protein: CASSASGQGAKNIQYF. The CDR3 DNA is TGTGCCAGCAGTGCGTCGGGACAGGGGGCCAAAAACATTCAGTACTTC.

The CDR3 here is CASSLSGTSYNEQFF. The CDR3 bases are TGTGCCAGTAGCTTAAGCGGGACTTCCTACAATGAGCAGTTCTTC. The chain recombines TRBV19 with TRBJ2-1; the match to TRBD2 covers 7 bases. The J segment lost 1 base and the V segment lost 6 bases, leaving 6 bases of the junction unmatched. Germline-derived CDR1 and CDR2 are LNHDA and SQIVND (reference sequence). The CDR3 spans 15 residues.

The chain carries TRBV9 and TRBJ2-3, with D tentatively TRBD2 (6 bases). This CDR3 has 18 amino acids. Germline loops: CDR1 SGDLS, CDR2 YYNGEE. Trimming stripped 4 bases from V and 6 bases from J, with 27 bases between. The CDR3: CASSPRLTAGPQGDTQYF. Here the CDR3 DNA reads TGTGCCAGCAGCCCTCGACTAACCGCGGGGCCCCAAGGTGATACGCAGTATTTT.

The chain recombines TRBV12-3 or TRBV12-4 with TRBJ1-4; D is undetermined. The ends were cut back, 7 bases at V and 7 bases at J, with 13 bases in the middle. The CDR3 consists of 13 residues. CDR3 in amino acids: CASIRSVGEKLFF. For the CDR3, the DNA is TGTGCCAGCATCCGTAGCGTGGGTGAAAAACTGTTTTTT.

This clone occurred a few times. The chain combines TRBV20-1 with TRBJ1-5; the match to TRBD1 covers 7 bases. CDR3 length equals 15 residues. J gave up 4 bases and V 3 bases, and 9 bases lay outside the gene matches. Germline V gene sequence: CDR1 DFQATT, CDR2 SNEGSKA (reference sequence). The CDR3 region is CSASRGQSKNQPQHF. CDR3 in DNA: TGCAGTGCTAGTAGGGGACAGAGTAAAAATCAGCCCCAGCATTTT.

This clone occurred once. This chain joins TRBV7-3 and TRBJ2-1, with D possibly matching TRBD1 (6 bases). Germline lookup yields CDR1 SGHTA and CDR2 FQGTGA. Trimming shortened V by 5 bases and J by 6 bases, and 14 bases separated the two germline ends. This CDR3 comprises 14 residues. CDR3 sequence (DNA): TGTGCCAGCAGCCAAGGACAGAACTTCAATGAGCAGTTCTTC. Its protein is CASSQGQNFNEQFF.

V and J are TRBV28 and TRBJ2-7; TRBD1 matches 9 bases. Trimming at V came to 7 bases and at J to 7 bases, leaving 14 bases not matched to a gene. The CDR3 covers 15 residues. Germline-derived CDR1 and CDR2 are MDHEN and SYDVKM. In DNA, the CDR3 is TGTGCCAGCATCCGAACAGGGGGCGGGATCGGAGAGCAGTACTTC. This gives the protein CASIRTGGGIGEQYF. Based on the CDR3 plus reference TRBV28 and TRBJ2-7, the full variable domain is DVKVTQSSRYLVKRTGEKVFLECVQDMDHENMFWYRQDPGLGLRLIYFSYDVKMKEKGDIPEGYSVSREKKERFSLILESASTNQTSMYLCASIRTGGGIGEQYFGPGTRLTVT.

This chain joins TRBV11-2 and TRBJ2-3; 10 nucleotides agree with TRBD2. The CDR3 runs to 17 residues. Germline lookup yields CDR1 SGHAT and CDR2 FQNNGV. The J segment lost 2 bases and the V segment lost 1 base, leaving 6 bases of the junction unmatched. The CDR3 DNA reads as TGTGCCAGCAGCTTAGGGGGAGCGGGGGGGTACACAGATACGCAGTATTTT. Protein: CASSLGGAGGYTDTQYF.

The chain links TRBV25-1 to TRBJ1-3, with D perhaps TRBD1 (6 bases). This CDR3 spans 15 amino acids. The germline CDR1 and CDR2 sequences are MGHDK and SYGVNS. Deletions cut 3 bases from V and 1 base from J, with 10 bases between. The CDR3 nucleotides read TGTGCCAGCAGTGATCCAGGGGCATCTGGAAACACCATATATTTT. Protein product: CASSDPGASGNTIYF.

The rearrangement joins TRBV19 to TRBJ2-3, with D perhaps TRBD2 (5 bases). Germline V lookup: CDR1 LNHDA, CDR2 SQIVND (reference sequence). The CDR3 is made up of 14 amino acids. Trimming cost V 7 bases and J 2 bases, with 13 bases left between them. The CDR3 is CASKDDYNTDTQYF. The CDR3 DNA reads TGTGCCAGTAAGGACGACTACAACACAGATACGCAGTATTTT.

J is TRBJ2-5 and V is TRBV7-9, with 7 bases fitting TRBD1. The trim removed 5 bases at V and 5 bases at J, leaving 14 bases unmatched. The CDR3 is 16 residues long. CDR1 and CDR2 from the germline V gene are SEHNR and FQNEAQ (reference sequence). CDR3 loop: CASSPRQGQNIETQYF. CDR3 nucleotides: TGTGCCAGCAGCCCGAGACAGGGCCAAAACATTGAGACCCAGTACTTC.

The rearrangement joins TRBV5-1 to TRBJ1-2; D unclear. CDR1 is SGHRS, CDR2 YFSETQ, per germline. With 0 bases removed from V and 5 bases from J, the gap between germline ends came to 5 bases. The CDR3 contains 12 residues. The CDR3: CASSLDMYGYTF. The CDR3 bases are TGCGCCAGCAGCTTGGATATGTATGGCTACACCTTC.

The genes are TRBV19 and TRBJ1-2, with TRBD1 identical over 11 bases. The CDR3 has 16 residues. Germline CDR1 and CDR2: LNHDA and SQIVND (reference sequence). J gave up 6 bases and V 5 bases, and 11 bases lay outside the gene matches. Here the CDR3 DNA reads TGTGCCAGTAGTTTCTTGGGACAGGGGGTTCTGAATGGCTACACCTTC. Protein sequence: CASSFLGQGVLNGYTF.

The V gene is TRBV4-1, the J gene TRBJ1-5; D not certain. V was trimmed by 1 base and J by 6 bases, leaving 10 bases between them. The CDR3 length is 14 residues. Germline CDR1 is MGHRA and CDR2 is YSYEKL. In nucleotides, the CDR3 is TGCGCCAGCAGCCAAGTTCCCGGGAGTCAGCCCCAGCATTTT. It codes for CASSQVPGSQPQHF.